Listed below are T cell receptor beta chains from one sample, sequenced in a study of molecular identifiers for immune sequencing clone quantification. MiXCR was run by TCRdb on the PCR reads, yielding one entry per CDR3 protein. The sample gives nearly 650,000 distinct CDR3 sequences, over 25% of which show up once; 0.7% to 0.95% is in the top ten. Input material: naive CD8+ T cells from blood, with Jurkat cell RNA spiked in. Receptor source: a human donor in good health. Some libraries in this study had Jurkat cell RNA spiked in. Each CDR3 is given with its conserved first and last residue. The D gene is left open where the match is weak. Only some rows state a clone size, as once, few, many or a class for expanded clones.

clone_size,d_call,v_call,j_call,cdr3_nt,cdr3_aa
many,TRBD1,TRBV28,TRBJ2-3,TGTGCCAGCAGCCTAGGGACAGGGTCGATAGATACGCAGTATTTT,CASSLGTGSIDTQYF
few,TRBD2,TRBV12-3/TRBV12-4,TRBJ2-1,TGTGCCAGCAGCTGGACTAGTGACTACGATGAGCAGTTCTTC,CASSWTSDYDEQFF
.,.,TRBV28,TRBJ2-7,TGTGCCAGCAGCTTTATTAAGGCGGGCGGCGAGCAGTACTTC,CASSFIKAGGEQYF
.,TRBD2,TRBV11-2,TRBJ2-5,TGTGCCAGCAGCTTAGACGGCGAAACTAGCGGGGGGGCCTTAGAGACCCAGTACTTC,CASSLDGETSGGALETQYF
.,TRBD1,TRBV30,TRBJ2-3,TGTGCCTACTCCCGGACAGGGAGCACAGATACGCAGTATTTT,CAYSRTGSTDTQYF
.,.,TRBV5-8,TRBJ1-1,TGTGCCAGCAGCTCCATCAACGTGAACACTGAAGCTTTCTTT,CASSSINVNTEAFF
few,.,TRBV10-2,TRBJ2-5,TGCGCCAGCAGTACACGCCGGGCCAAAGAGACCCAGTACTTC,CASSTRRAKETQYF
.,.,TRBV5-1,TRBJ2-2,TGCGCCAGCAGCGACAGCCCTAGCTTTTTTTCCGGGGAGCTGTCTTTT,CASSDSPSFFSGELSF
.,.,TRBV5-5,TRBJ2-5,TGTGCCAGCAGCTTGGGGGAAGAGCCCCAGTGCTTC,CASSLGEEPQCF
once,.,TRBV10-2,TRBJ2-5,TGCGCCAGCAGTCCAAAGCAGGGGGAGACCCAGTACTTC,CASSPKQGETQYF
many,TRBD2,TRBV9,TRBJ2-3,TGTGCCAGCAGCGTAGTCGGGGAGGGCCCAGCAGATACGCAGTATTTT,CASSVVGEGPADTQYF
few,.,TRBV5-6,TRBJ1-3,TGTGCCAGCAGCACAGGGTACGGAAACACCATATATTTT,CASSTGYGNTIYF
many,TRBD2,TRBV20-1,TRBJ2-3,TGCAGTGCGGAGCCTCTAGGGCGGGGGGGCGCAGATACGCAGTATTTT,CSAEPLGRGGADTQYF
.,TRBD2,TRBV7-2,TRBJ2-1,TGTGCCAGCAGCTTAGACGGACTAGCGGGAGGTCTGTACTGGGAGCAGTTCTTC,CASSLDGLAGGLYWEQFF
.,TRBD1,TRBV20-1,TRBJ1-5,TGCAGTGCTGAGGGGGCAGTCCCGTGGAATAGCAATCAGCCCCAGCATTTT,CSAEGAVPWNSNQPQHF
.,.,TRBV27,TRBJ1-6,TGTGCCAGCAGTTTTGCAGGGAGTAATACACCCCTCCACTTT,CASSFAGSNTPLHF
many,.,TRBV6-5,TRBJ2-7,TGTGCCAGCAGTCACAGTTCGAGTTACGAGCAGTACTTC,CASSHSSSYEQYF
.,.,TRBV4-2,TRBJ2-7,TGTGCCAGCCGCCAAGATGTGGCGGCGCCCTACGCGCAGTACTTC,CASRQDVAAPYAQYF
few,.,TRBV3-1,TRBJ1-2,TGTGCCAGCAGCGGGGACGACTATGGCTACACCTTC,CASSGDDYGYTF
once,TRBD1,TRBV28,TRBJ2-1,TGTGCCAGCAGTATAAGGGACAGGGGACGCTCCTACAATGAGCAGTTCTTC,CASSIRDRGRSYNEQFF
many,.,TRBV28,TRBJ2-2,TGTGCCAGCAGGACTTCAGGCGATCCCATGGAGCTGTTTTTT,CASRTSGDPMELFF
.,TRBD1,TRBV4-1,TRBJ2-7,TGCGCCAGCAGCCAAGATGGACAGGGTAGTGTGGAGCAGTGCTTC,CASSQDGQGSVEQCF
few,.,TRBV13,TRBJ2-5,TGTGCCAGCAGCTTAGACGGGGGCCAAGAGACCCAGTACTTC,CASSLDGGQETQYF
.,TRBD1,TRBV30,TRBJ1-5,TGTGCCTGGAGTCTGGGACAGGGAAGCAATCAGCCCCAGCATTTT,CAWSLGQGSNQPQHF
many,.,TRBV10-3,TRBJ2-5,TGTGCCATCAGTGAAGGAGAGACCCAGTACTTC,CAISEGETQYF
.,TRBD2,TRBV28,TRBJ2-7,TGTGCCAGCTGTTTTTATGGCGGGGGGACCTCCTACGAGCAGTACTTC,CASCFYGGGTSYEQYF